A single sample gave rise to the 25 T cell receptor beta chains below, sequenced in a study of T cell responses to AZD1222 COVID-19 vaccine. Assay: immunoSEQ multiplex PCR; the TCRdb copy retains only in-frame clones and omits some. This table holds approximately 67,000 clones, approximately 81% found once. The input for sequencing was peripheral blood, taken on day 0 of AZD1222 vaccination. The receptor set was obtained from an adult in good health.

The rearrangement joins TRBV28 to TRBJ2-7; the match to TRBD2 covers 7 bases. Losses at the gene ends were 4 bases for V and 12 bases for J; bases not matched to a gene: 12. This CDR3 has 13 amino acids. Germline loops: CDR1 MDHEN, CDR2 SYDVKM. CDR3: CASSSSGTTRWYF. CDR3 sequence (DNA): TGTGCCAGCAGTTCTAGCGGAACTACGAGATGGTACTTC.

V usage is TRBV11-1 and J usage is TRBJ2-1; D possibly uses TRBD1 or TRBD2 (5 bases each). This CDR3 is 15 amino acids long. V was pared by 2 bases and J by 8 bases, with 16 bases between. Germline CDR1 and CDR2: SGHAT and FQDESV (reference sequence). DNA of the CDR3: TGTGCCAGCAGCTTAAATGGGGGAACGGGCGATGAGCAGTTCTTC. This gives the protein CASSLNGGTGDEQFF.

The J gene is TRBJ1-5, the V gene TRBV10-3; maybe TRBD1 (5 bases). Trimming left V 7 bases short and J 4 bases short, with 11 bases between. The CDR3 consists of 13 residues. CDR1 and CDR2 from the germline V gene are ENHRY and SYGVKD. The CDR3 protein is CAIKDSSNQPQHF. DNA for the CDR3: TGTGCCATCAAAGACAGTAGTAATCAGCCCCAGCATTTT.

The chain carries TRBV4-2 and TRBJ2-7, with 12 positions matching TRBD2. Germline CDR1 and CDR2: LGHNA and YNFKEQ. V lost 0 bases, J lost 2 bases, and 5 bases stayed unmatched. The CDR3 runs to 17 residues. The CDR3 sequence is CASSQDWLAGGTYEQYF. In DNA form, the CDR3 reads TGTGCCAGCAGCCAAGATTGGCTAGCGGGAGGGACCTACGAGCAGTACTTC.

The chain recombines TRBV24-1 with TRBJ1-2; D not certain. Trimming took 4 bases from V and 4 from J, leaving 12 bases between them. This CDR3 region has 14 residues. Germline-derived CDR1 and CDR2 are KGHDR and SFDVKD. The CDR3 region is CATSDLSTGYGYTF. Here the CDR3 DNA reads TGTGCCACCAGTGACTTGTCCACGGGCTATGGCTACACCTTC.

The J gene is TRBJ1-1, the V gene TRBV6-5, with D possibly TRBD1 on 5 matching bases. V was clipped by 6 bases and J by 7 bases, with 15 bases between them. Germline V CDR1 and CDR2: MNHEY, SVGAGI. The CDR3 spans 13 residues. This CDR3 reads CASRTTGAREAFF. CDR3 sequence (DNA): TGTGCCAGCAGAACTACCGGGGCCCGTGAAGCTTTCTTT.

The V and J genes are TRBV5-6 and TRBJ1-1; unclear D gene. The CDR3 consists of 15 residues. Looked up from germline, CDR1 is SGHDT and CDR2 is YYEEEE. Deletions cut 2 bases from V and 1 base from J, with 12 bases between. DNA for the CDR3: TGTGCCAGCAGCTTCCGTGGCTTGGGGAACACTGAAGCTTTCTTT. Translation gives CASSFRGLGNTEAFF.

This clone was seen a few times. CDR3 loop: CASSGRITEAFF. In nucleotides, the CDR3 is TGTGCCAGTAGCGGACGGATCACTGAAGCTTTCTTT. V usage is TRBV19 and J usage is TRBJ1-1; the D is unclear. Trimming pared 6 bases from V and 4 bases from J, leaving 9 bases between. CDR3 size: 12 residues. Germline V gives CDR1 LNHDA, CDR2 SQIVND (reference sequence).

V gene TRBV6-2 or TRBV6-3 combines with J gene TRBJ2-1; 8 bases match TRBD1. With V trimmed by 4 bases and J by 4 bases, 12 bases remained unmatched. This CDR3 spans 17 amino acids. The V gene's germline CDR1 is MNHEY and CDR2 SVGEGT. The CDR3 here is CASSSDQGAFYYNEQFF. In DNA, the CDR3 is TGTGCCAGCAGTTCCGACCAGGGGGCCTTCTATTACAATGAGCAGTTCTTC.

The J gene is TRBJ2-7, the V gene TRBV24-1; D gene unclear. This CDR3 comprises 13 residues. V lost 2 bases and J 5 bases, leaving 9 bases between the germline ends. Germline V gene data show CDR1 as KGHDR and CDR2 as SFDVKD. This CDR3 reads CATSDSKIHEQYF. The CDR3 region has the DNA TGTGCCACCAGTGATTCGAAGATCCACGAGCAGTACTTC.

This clone was seen only a few times. The J gene is TRBJ1-4, the V gene TRBV18, with D uncertain. V lost 5 bases to trimming and J lost 4 bases, with 8 bases between them. CDR3 size: 13 residues. Germline CDR1 KGHSH, CDR2 LQKENI. CDR3 sequence reads: CASSREFNEKLFF. CDR3 in DNA: TGTGCCAGCTCAAGAGAGTTTAATGAAAAACTGTTTTTT.

This chain uses TRBV7-9 with TRBJ2-7; D is perhaps TRBD1 (5 bases). Germline CDR1 reads SEHNR; CDR2 reads FQNEAQ (reference sequence). Trimming cost V 5 bases and J 3 bases, with 14 bases left between them. This CDR3 is built from 14 residues. The CDR3 nucleotides are TGTGCCAGCAGCCAAGAGACAGAAGACTACGAGCAGTACTTC. It specifies CASSQETEDYEQYF.

The chain has TRBV7-9 and TRBJ2-1; D remains ambiguous. This CDR3 has 13 amino acids. The germline V gene has CDR1 SEHNR and CDR2 FQNEAQ (reference sequence). Trimming removed 8 bases from V and 7 bases from J, with 15 bases in between. The CDR3 is CASELLTLNEQFF. The DNA of the CDR3 is TGTGCCAGCGAACTCCTGACCCTTAATGAGCAGTTCTTC.

The chain joins TRBV7-8 to TRBJ2-1; TRBD2 matches at 9 bases. CDR1 SGHVS and CDR2 FQNEAQ come from the germline V gene. The CDR3 runs 14 residues. Trimming took 8 bases from V and 8 from J; bases not matched to a gene: 10. CDR3 region: CASGGLAISDEQFF. The CDR3 DNA sequence: TGTGCCAGCGGAGGACTAGCGATTTCGGATGAGCAGTTCTTC.

The chain combines TRBV28 with TRBJ1-1; possible D gene TRBD1, 6 bases. This CDR3 has 14 residues. Trimming took 2 bases from V and 4 from J, leaving 11 bases between them. Germline CDR1 and CDR2: MDHEN and SYDVKM. CDR3: CASSLAGGRTEAFF. CDR3 in DNA: TGTGCCAGCAGTTTAGCGGGGGGGCGCACTGAAGCTTTCTTT. The variable domain in full, with the rest retrieved from reference TRBV28 and TRBJ1-1, is DVKVTQSSRYLVKRTGEKVFLECVQDMDHENMFWYRQDPGLGLRLIYFSYDVKMKEKGDIPEGYSVSREKKERFSLILESASTNQTSMYLCASSLAGGRTEAFFGQGTRLTVV.

J is TRBJ2-2 and V is TRBV5-4; TRBD1 is a possible D gene (6 bases). The V end lost 6 bases, the J end lost 4 bases, and 16 bases lay between the germline ends. The germline CDR1 and CDR2 sequences are SGHNT and YYREEE (reference sequence). This CDR3 region has 15 residues. The CDR3 coding sequence is TGTGCCAGCAACCCGGACAGCTTAGTCACCGGGGAGCTGTTTTTT. Translating gives CASNPDSLVTGELFF.

The V and J genes are TRBV7-9 and TRBJ1-3, with D unclear. The germline V and J ends were trimmed by 1 base and 0 bases, with 13 bases remaining between them. The germline CDR1 and CDR2 sequences are SEHNR and FQNEAQ (reference sequence). CDR3 length: 17 residues. The CDR3 nucleotides are TGTGCCAGCAGCTTAGGAAAGGGAGAAACCTCTGGAAACACCATATATTTT. Protein sequence: CASSLGKGETSGNTIYF.

The rearrangement joins TRBV4-3 to TRBJ2-1; weak D call: TRBD2 (6 bases). Trimming pared 4 bases from V and 3 bases from J, leaving 10 bases between. Per germline, CDR1 LGHNA and CDR2 YSLEER. The CDR3 has 14 residues. CDR3 protein: CASSPLEGYNEQFF. Here the CDR3 DNA reads TGCGCCAGCAGCCCCCTGGAGGGCTACAATGAGCAGTTCTTC.

The chain carries TRBV6-2 or TRBV6-3 and TRBJ1-2; TRBD1 agrees at 10 bases. The junction had 2 bases not matched to a gene; V was cut back by 2 bases and J by 2 bases. This CDR3 spans 15 amino acids. Per the germline V gene, CDR1 is MNHEY and CDR2 is SVGEGT. CDR3 nucleotide sequence: TGTGCCAGCAGTTACGGACAGGGGGGGAACTATGGCTACACCTTC. Translating gives CASSYGQGGNYGYTF.

The rearrangement links TRBV29-1 to TRBJ2-1, with TRBD2 as a possible D gene (6 bases). From germline, CDR1 is SQVTM and CDR2 ANQGSEA. This CDR3 spans 12 amino acids. Deletions cut 5 bases from V and 7 bases from J, with 12 bases between. In nucleotides, the CDR3 is TGCAGCGTTCGGGACTCTGGAAATGAGCAGTTCTTC. Protein: CSVRDSGNEQFF.

This clone occurred once. This chain links TRBV7-8 with TRBJ2-7; D may be TRBD2 (5 bases). The germline gives CDR1 SGHVS, CDR2 FQNEAQ. The CDR3 loop spans 16 amino acids. Trimming removed 0 bases from V and 2 bases from J, with 14 bases in between. The CDR3 region is CASSLALSGLPYEQYF. The CDR3 bases are TGTGCCAGCAGCTTAGCGCTGAGCGGACTTCCCTACGAGCAGTACTTC. The whole variable domain, remainder taken from reference TRBV7-8 and TRBJ2-7, is GAGVSQSPRYKVAKRGQDVALRCDPISGHVSLFWYQQALGQGPEFLTYFQNEAQLDKSGLPSDRFFAERPEGSVSTLKIQRTQQEDSAVYLCASSLALSGLPYEQYFGPGTRLTVT.

The rearrangement links TRBV6-2 or TRBV6-3 to TRBJ1-3; D ambiguous. The V gene's germline CDR1 is MNHEY and CDR2 SVGEGT. This CDR3 is 16 amino acids long. Trimming stripped 3 bases from V and 0 bases from J, with 12 bases between. The CDR3: CASSYSIGNSGNTIYF. The CDR3 DNA follows: TGTGCCAGCAGTTATTCAATTGGGAACTCTGGAAACACCATATATTTT.

The rearrangement links TRBV7-9 to TRBJ2-3; D may be TRBD2 (5 bases). CDR1 is SEHNR and CDR2 is FQNEAQ in the germline V gene (reference sequence). The CDR3 has 19 amino acids. Trimming took 5 bases from V and 2 from J, leaving 26 bases between them. The DNA of the CDR3 is TGTGCCAGCAGCCTGACTAAGGGTATCGGGTCTGGCCCCACAGATACGCAGTATTTT. Translated: CASSLTKGIGSGPTDTQYF. Full variable domain (outside the CDR3, taken from reference TRBV7-9 and TRBJ2-3): DTGVSQNPRHKITKRGQNVTFRCDPISEHNRLYWYRQTLGQGPEFLTYFQNEAQLEKSRLLSDRFSAERPKGSFSTLEIQRTEQGDSAMYLCASSLTKGIGSGPTDTQYFGPGTRLTVL.

The chain uses TRBV12-3 or TRBV12-4 and TRBJ1-4; perhaps TRBD1 as D (5 bases). The CDR3 is 12 amino acids. Trimming left V 5 bases short and J 7 bases short, with 8 bases between. The CDR3 spells CASSDDSEKLFF. Here the CDR3 DNA reads TGTGCCAGCAGTGATGACAGTGAAAAACTGTTTTTT.

The rearrangement joins TRBV4-3 to TRBJ1-2, with TRBD1 matching 7 bases. Unmatched junction bases numbered 8, after V lost 3 bases and J lost 4 bases. CDR1 and CDR2 (germline): LGHNA, YSLEER. This CDR3 is built from 15 residues. The CDR3 reads CASSQSLQGTYGYTF. The CDR3 nucleotides read TGCGCCAGCAGCCAGAGCCTACAGGGGACCTATGGCTACACCTTC.